These T cell receptor beta chains were read from a single sample in a study of cytomegalovirus exposure and HLA in healthy donors. Using immunoSEQ multiplex PCR, the repertoire was profiled, and TCRdb retains in-frame clones only, with some absent. Here the sample spans 200,000 to 250,000 clones, about 80% being singletons. The sequenced sample was PBMCs. The receptors here all came from a woman aged 60 to 75 in good health and CMV-seropositive. Both conserved end residues are part of each CDR3. Each record gives: CDR3 protein, CDR3 DNA, clone size, D gene, V gene, J gene. A D gene is named only where the DNA matches it firmly. Clone size appears in some rows only: once, few, many, or a class for an expanded clone.

CDR3: CASSQLGGIPYNEQFF
DNA: TGTGCCAGCAGCCAACTGGGCGGGATTCCCTACAATGAGCAGTTCTTC
size: once
D: -
V: TRBV4-2
J: TRBJ2-1

CDR3: CASSLSTGQETQYF
DNA: TGTGCCAGCAGCTTGTCGACAGGCCAAGAGACCCAGTACTTC
size: -
D: -
V: TRBV5-5
J: TRBJ2-5

CDR3: CASSVQGGTEAFF
DNA: TGTGCCAGCAGCGTACAGGGCGGCACTGAAGCTTTCTTT
size: once
D: -
V: TRBV5-6
J: TRBJ1-1

CDR3: CASSLKGAPGYTF
DNA: TGTGCCAGCAGCTTGAAGGGGGCGCCTGGCTACACCTTC
size: -
D: TRBD1
V: TRBV5-4
J: TRBJ1-2

CDR3: CASSFLEGHNEQFF
DNA: TGTGCCAGCAGCTTTCTGGAGGGTCACAATGAGCAGTTCTTC
size: -
D: -
V: TRBV7-7
J: TRBJ2-1

CDR3: CASSEGRGLQETQYF
DNA: TGCGCCAGCAGTGAGGGGCGAGGACTCCAAGAGACCCAGTACTTC
size: once
D: -
V: TRBV10-1
J: TRBJ2-5

CDR3: CASLWRVQETQYF
DNA: TGTGCCAGTCTCTGGCGGGTACAAGAGACCCAGTACTTC
size: -
D: -
V: TRBV5-3
J: TRBJ2-5

CDR3: CASTGQGYNEQFF
DNA: TGTGCCAGCACGGGACAGGGATACAATGAGCAGTTCTTC
size: -
D: TRBD1
V: TRBV6-6
J: TRBJ2-1

CDR3: CASSPQGQRTDTQYF
DNA: TGCGCCAGCAGCCCCCAGGGACAGCGCACAGATACGCAGTATTTT
size: -
D: TRBD1
V: TRBV5-1
J: TRBJ2-3

CDR3: CASSLAQGYEQYF
DNA: TGTGCCAGCAGCTTAGCACAGGGGTACGAGCAGTACTTC
size: -
D: TRBD1
V: TRBV7-2
J: TRBJ2-7

CDR3: CASINPRDRPYGYTF
DNA: TGTGCCAGCATCAATCCCCGGGACAGACCTTATGGCTACACCTTC
size: -
D: TRBD1
V: TRBV6-5
J: TRBJ1-2

CDR3: CAISESRGPNIMNTEAFF
DNA: TGTGCCATCAGTGAGTCGCGGGGACCGAATATAATGAACACTGAAGCTTTCTTT
size: -
D: -
V: TRBV10-3
J: TRBJ1-1

CDR3: CASSQSRDSTYEQYF
DNA: TGTGCCAGCAGCCAATCGCGGGACAGTACCTACGAGCAGTACTTC
size: -
D: -
V: TRBV16
J: TRBJ2-7

CDR3: CASSLVVRQMNTEAFF
DNA: TGTGCCAGCAGCTTGGTTGTAAGACAGATGAACACTGAAGCTTTCTTT
size: -
D: -
V: TRBV5-6
J: TRBJ1-1

CDR3: CASSWTVGGYTF
DNA: TGTGCCAGCAGCTGGACTGTAGGAGGCTACACCTTC
size: -
D: -
V: TRBV5-6
J: TRBJ1-2

CDR3: CASGLVLGREGSQPQHF
DNA: TGTGCTAGTGGTTTGGTACTGGGCAGGGAAGGTTCTCAGCCCCAGCATTTT
size: -
D: -
V: TRBV12-5
J: TRBJ1-5

CDR3: CASSARKNTEAFF
DNA: TGTGCCAGCAGTGCTAGGAAGAACACTGAAGCTTTCTTT
size: -
D: -
V: TRBV2
J: TRBJ1-1

CDR3: CASSLSGGSHYGYTF
DNA: TGTGCCAGCAGCTTGTCGGGAGGCAGCCACTATGGCTACACCTTC
size: -
D: -
V: TRBV5-4
J: TRBJ1-2

CDR3: CASSPVAAGGGNSPLHF
DNA: TGTGCCAGCTCACCAGTAGCGGCAGGGGGCGGGAATTCACCCCTCCACTTT
size: -
D: TRBD1
V: TRBV18
J: TRBJ1-6

CDR3: CASRGLSYEQYF
DNA: TGCGCCAGCAGGGGACTCTCCTACGAGCAGTACTTC
size: -
D: -
V: TRBV10-2
J: TRBJ2-7

CDR3: CASSSEDRGQTEAFF
DNA: TGTGCCAGCAGTTCAGAGGACAGGGGGCAAACTGAAGCTTTCTTT
size: -
D: TRBD1
V: TRBV28
J: TRBJ1-1

CDR3: CASSLGTVEAFF
DNA: TGTGCCAGCAGCTTAGGGACAGTTGAAGCTTTCTTT
size: -
D: -
V: TRBV13
J: TRBJ1-1

CDR3: CASSLLGTGGTEAFF
DNA: TGCGCCAGCAGCTTGCTAGGGACAGGGGGCACTGAAGCTTTCTTT
size: -
D: TRBD1
V: TRBV5-1
J: TRBJ1-1

CDR3: CASSPRDIPQETQYF
DNA: TGTGCCAGCAGCCCCCGAGACATACCCCAAGAGACCCAGTACTTC
size: -
D: -
V: TRBV11-1
J: TRBJ2-5

CDR3: CASNAGAEQYF
DNA: TGTGCCAGCAATGCAGGGGCCGAGCAGTACTTC
size: -
D: -
V: TRBV28
J: TRBJ2-7

CDR3: CASSWTGDTEAFF
DNA: TGTGCCAGCAGCTGGACAGGGGACACTGAAGCTTTCTTT
size: -
D: TRBD1
V: TRBV11-2
J: TRBJ1-1

CDR3: CASSRLAGGNTGELFF
DNA: TGTGCCAGCAGCCGACTAGCGGGAGGGAACACCGGGGAGCTGTTTTTT
size: -
D: TRBD2
V: TRBV5-5
J: TRBJ2-2

CDR3: CAISDPVTSGTDTQYF
DNA: TGTGCCATCAGTGACCCCGTGACTAGCGGGACGGATACGCAGTATTTT
size: -
D: TRBD2
V: TRBV10-3
J: TRBJ2-3

CDR3: CASSQDIAGATEAFF
DNA: TGCGCCAGCAGCCAAGATATTGCGGGAGCCACTGAAGCTTTCTTT
size: -
D: -
V: TRBV4-1
J: TRBJ1-1

CDR3: CASSRGTWGGELFF
DNA: TGTGCCAGCAGCAGGGGGACCTGGGGCGGGGAGCTGTTTTTT
size: once
D: -
V: TRBV5-5
J: TRBJ2-2

CDR3: CASSPPVPFHGYTF
DNA: TGTGCCAGCAGCCCCCCGGTGCCTTTCCATGGCTACACCTTC
size: -
D: -
V: TRBV6-1
J: TRBJ1-2

CDR3: CASSLGLSSRDTYSYEQYF
DNA: TGTGCCAGCTCACTTGGTCTTTCTTCCCGGGACACCTACTCCTACGAGCAGTACTTC
size: -
D: -
V: TRBV18
J: TRBJ2-7

CDR3: CASSYFGGGWPGELFF
DNA: TGTGCCAGCAGTTACTTCGGGGGAGGATGGCCCGGGGAGCTGTTTTTT
size: -
D: -
V: TRBV6-5
J: TRBJ2-2

CDR3: CATTSGRNTGELFF
DNA: TGTGCCACCACCAGCGGGAGAAACACCGGGGAGCTGTTTTTT
size: -
D: TRBD2
V: TRBV15
J: TRBJ2-2

CDR3: CASSTAGTRDRSTDTQYF
DNA: TGTGCCAGCAGCACGGCCGGGACTAGAGATAGGAGCACAGATACGCAGTATTTT
size: -
D: TRBD2
V: TRBV27
J: TRBJ2-3

CDR3: CASSLAQGLVGETQYF
DNA: TGCGCCAGCAGCTTGGCGCAGGGACTGGTGGGAGAGACCCAGTACTTC
size: -
D: -
V: TRBV5-1
J: TRBJ2-5

CDR3: CASSSISGNYGYTF
DNA: TGTGCCAGTAGTAGCATCTCCGGGAACTATGGCTACACCTTC
size: -
D: -
V: TRBV19
J: TRBJ1-2

CDR3: CASSLTGGTGELFF
DNA: TGCGCCAGCAGCTTGACAGGGGGCACCGGGGAGCTGTTTTTT
size: -
D: TRBD1
V: TRBV5-1
J: TRBJ2-2

CDR3: CASSPGGLSIQGAFF
DNA: TGTGCCAGCAGCCCGGGTGGGCTGAGCATACAGGGAGCTTTCTTT
size: -
D: -
V: TRBV7-2
J: TRBJ1-1

CDR3: CASSAGQISYNEQFF
DNA: TGTGCCAGTTCCGCGGGACAGATCTCCTACAATGAGCAGTTCTTC
size: -
D: -
V: TRBV7-3
J: TRBJ2-1

CDR3: CASSLVFGSSYEQYF
DNA: TGTGCCAGCAGCTTAGTATTTGGGAGCTCCTACGAGCAGTACTTC
size: -
D: -
V: TRBV11-2
J: TRBJ2-7

CDR3: CASSLGRERETQYF
DNA: TGTGCCAGCAGCTTAGGACGGGAGCGGGAGACCCAGTACTTC
size: -
D: -
V: TRBV7-9
J: TRBJ2-5

CDR3: CASMTGFGYTF
DNA: TGTGCCAGTATGACAGGGTTCGGCTACACCTTC
size: -
D: TRBD1
V: TRBV19
J: TRBJ1-2

CDR3: CASSLGGIKTQYF
DNA: TGTGCCAGCAGTTTAGGCGGGATAAAGACCCAGTACTTC
size: -
D: -
V: TRBV28
J: TRBJ2-5

CDR3: CASSRQGGNTIYF
DNA: TGCGCCAGCAGTCGACAGGGAGGAAACACCATATATTTT
size: few
D: TRBD1
V: TRBV10-2
J: TRBJ1-3

CDR3: CASSPGTGQETQYF
DNA: TGTGCCAGCAGCCCCGGGACAGGGCAAGAGACCCAGTACTTC
size: -
D: TRBD1
V: TRBV7-3
J: TRBJ2-5

CDR3: CATGTWKSGGNEKLFF
DNA: TGTGCCACAGGGACTTGGAAGAGTGGGGGGAATGAAAAACTGTTTTTT
size: -
D: -
V: TRBV10-3
J: TRBJ1-4